This T cell receptor (beta chain) was obtained from a study of shared clonotypes between healthy human individuals. This clone has just one count. Germline V gene data show CDR1 as SGHAT and CDR2 as FQNNGV. V was pared by 5 bases and J by 5 bases, with 13 bases between. CDR3 length: 14 amino acids. Each unsorted PBMC replicate got 300 ng genomic DNA, tens of thousands of genomes. TCRdb keeps only in-frame clones here, not all; method: immunoSEQ multiplex PCR. The table lists 450,000 to 500,000 clones, 81% of them singletons. The clonotype comes from a woman in her forties in good health. Some clones in this sample may be carry-over from other donors' samples. The sample was PBMCs. The V call is TRBV11-2, the J call TRBJ2-1; TRBD2 is a possible D gene (6 bases). Written as DNA, the CDR3 is TGTGCCAGCAGCGCCCTACTAGCCAACAATGAGCAGTTCTTC. Translation: CASSALLANNEQFF.